There are many counts of the clone carrying this T cell receptor (beta chain). What it recognizes is unknown. TCRdb re-analysed the reads in MiXCR, keeping a single row per CDR3 protein. The sample includes hundreds of thousands of distinct CDR3 sequences, roughly 17% of them seen just once. The data were obtained in a study of T cell repertoires in cytomegalovirus infection. The wider study: The public TCR beta signatures pointed to both CMV infection and matching HLA type.

The junction had 3 bases not matched to a gene; V was cut back by 5 bases and J by 6 bases. CDR1 MDHEN and CDR2 SYDVKM come from the germline V gene. The CDR3 is 13 amino acids. Findings and caveats of the study: Adding up the frequency of public TCR beta families identified people who carried CMV plus the relevant HLA. Ex vivo, HLA-C-restricted CMV-specific TCR beta clonotypes prevailed over the rest of the response.

The receptor's source is a human donor in good health (CMV status not recorded). Some clones in this sample may be carry-over from other donors' samples. This chain joins TRBV28 and TRBJ2-1; 8 positions match TRBD2. Sequencing was performed on PBMCs. As DNA, the CDR3 is TGTGCCAGCAGTGGCGGGGGGTTCAATGAGCAGTTCTTC. Translation: CASSGGGFNEQFF.